The 21 T cell receptor beta chains below come from one sample, sequenced in a study of siplizumab effects on memory and regulatory T cells. TCRdb's copy holds only in-frame clones and misses some; the assay was immunoSEQ multiplex PCR. The sample consists of about 66,000 clones, nearly 98% of them appearing once. The sample taken for sequencing was naive CD8+ T cells sorted from blood. These TCRs come from a human donor in good health.

The chain combines TRBV10-3 with TRBJ1-2; the match to TRBD1 covers 8 bases. The germline CDR1 and CDR2 sequences are ENHRY and SYGVKD. V lost 7 bases, J lost 0 bases, and 4 bases stayed unmatched. This CDR3 contains 14 residues. CDR3: CAIKGTGSNYGYTF. The CDR3 DNA reads as TGTGCCATCAAGGGGACAGGTTCTAACTATGGCTACACCTTC.

The rearrangement uses TRBV7-3 and TRBJ2-3; maybe TRBD2 (6 bases). The CDR3 consists of 16 residues. CDR1 SGHTA and CDR2 FQGTGA come from the germline V gene. Trimming removed 1 base from V and 0 bases from J, with 11 bases in between. The CDR3 protein is CASSLSGGSSTDTQYF. CDR3 bases: TGTGCCAGCAGCTTAAGTGGGGGGTCTAGCACAGATACGCAGTATTTT.

The rearrangement links TRBV5-5 to TRBJ2-7; 9 positions agree with TRBD1. CDR3 length: 16 amino acids. Germline values: CDR1 SGHKS, CDR2 YYEKEE (reference sequence). J lost 2 bases, V lost 2 bases, and 8 bases had no gene match. The CDR3 nucleotides read TGTGCCAGCAGCTTCAACCTGGACAGGGGAACCTACGAGCAGTACTTC. It is translated as CASSFNLDRGTYEQYF.

The V gene is TRBV9, the J gene TRBJ2-1; D ambiguous. Deletions cut 4 bases from V and 1 base from J, with 9 bases between. The germline V gene encodes CDR1 SGDLS and CDR2 YYNGEE. This CDR3 has 14 residues. The CDR3 region is CASSPRESYNEQFF. The CDR3, as DNA: TGTGCCAGCAGCCCTCGAGAATCCTACAATGAGCAGTTCTTC.

The chain uses TRBV7-9 and TRBJ2-3, with D uncertain. The CDR3 totals 14 residues. V lost 1 base and J lost 2, with 7 bases in between. In germline, CDR1 is SEHNR, CDR2 FQNEAQ (reference sequence). In DNA form, the CDR3 reads TGTGCCAGCAGCTTAGGGCAGGACACAGATACGCAGTATTTT. Its translation: CASSLGQDTDTQYF.

The chain is built from TRBV10-2 and TRBJ2-6, with TRBD1 matching 8 bases. Looked up from germline, CDR1 is WSHSY and CDR2 is SAAADI. The CDR3 length is 19 residues. The ends lost 3 bases at V and 4 bases at J; junction bases unmatched: 14. The CDR3 loop is CASSDWRTGRGSGANVLTF. In DNA form, the CDR3 reads TGCGCCAGCAGTGACTGGAGGACAGGGCGAGGGTCGGGGGCCAACGTCCTGACTTTC.

Written as DNA, the CDR3 is TGCGCCAGCAGCGCCCGACAGGTGGACACTGAAGCTTTCTTT. Protein: CASSARQVDTEAFF. The rearrangement uses TRBV4-1 and TRBJ1-1; tentative D call: TRBD1 (6 bases). Trimming left V 5 bases short and J 3 bases short, with 13 bases between. Germline assignment: CDR1 MGHRA and CDR2 YSYEKL. There are 14 residues in the CDR3.

The chain links TRBV4-1 to TRBJ2-1; no clear D gene. The germline V gene encodes CDR1 MGHRA and CDR2 YSYEKL. This CDR3 region has 12 residues. V gave up 2 bases and J gave up 5 bases, with 4 bases separating them. Written as DNA, the CDR3 is TGCGCCAGCAGCCAACGCGACAATGAGCAGTTCTTC. Protein product: CASSQRDNEQFF.

V is TRBV19 and J is TRBJ1-2, with 8 positions matching TRBD1. V lost 5 bases to trimming and J lost 1 base; unmatched junction nucleotides: 3. Germline CDR1 LNHDA, CDR2 SQIVND (reference sequence). This CDR3 is 14 amino acids long. The CDR3 reads CASSAGQGNYGYTF. CDR3 coding DNA: TGTGCCAGTAGTGCCGGACAGGGTAACTATGGCTACACCTTC.

The chain couples TRBV7-2 to TRBJ1-1; D gene ambiguous. In germline, CDR1 is SGHTA, CDR2 FQGNSA. The V end lost 1 base, the J end lost 4 bases, and 16 bases lay between the germline ends. The CDR3 runs to 16 residues. CDR3 loop: CASSLVHPVAVTEAFF. In DNA, the CDR3 is TGTGCCAGCAGCTTAGTACATCCCGTCGCGGTCACTGAAGCTTTCTTT.

The table lists this clone with a few counts. This chain joins TRBV25-1 and TRBJ1-5, with unresolved D. Germline V CDR1 and CDR2: MGHDK, SYGVNS. The V and J ends lost 2 bases and 4 bases respectively, with 3 bases between them. This CDR3 spans 12 amino acids. CDR3 amino acids: CASSEGNQPQHF. The CDR3 region has the DNA TGTGCCAGCAGTGAAGGGAATCAGCCCCAGCATTTT.

A single count supports this clone. The rearrangement uses TRBV10-2 and TRBJ2-7; the match to TRBD1 covers 8 bases. CDR1 and CDR2 (germline): WSHSY, SAAADI. The CDR3 contains 14 residues. The J segment lost 2 bases and the V segment lost 2 bases, leaving 2 bases of the junction unmatched. In nucleotides, the CDR3 is TGCGCCAGCAGTGAGGACAGGGGTGCCTACGAGCAGTACTTC. It translates to CASSEDRGAYEQYF.

This clone was seen just once. V usage is TRBV7-9 and J usage is TRBJ1-1; 7 bases fit TRBD1. This CDR3 region has 14 residues. The J segment lost 1 base and the V segment lost 5 bases, leaving 4 bases of the junction unmatched. Germline V gene data show CDR1 as SEHNR and CDR2 as FQNEAQ (reference sequence). CDR3 residues: CASSQQGQNTEAFF. DNA of the CDR3: TGTGCCAGCAGCCAACAGGGGCAGAACACTGAAGCTTTCTTT.

The V and J genes are TRBV6-6 and TRBJ2-7; no firm D call. V lost 0 bases to trimming and J lost 5 bases, with 5 bases between them. The CDR3 length is 12 residues. Germline assignment: CDR1 MNHNY and CDR2 SVGAGI (reference sequence). The CDR3 here is CASSYSNHEQYF. CDR3 nucleotide sequence: TGTGCCAGCAGTTACTCAAACCACGAGCAGTACTTC.

The rearrangement uses TRBV28 and TRBJ1-2, with D tentatively TRBD1 (6 bases). Germline V gives CDR1 MDHEN, CDR2 SYDVKM. There are 13 residues in the CDR3. The V gene lost 4 bases and the J gene lost 8 bases, with 14 bases spanning the gap. CDR3: CASSSTGFPGYTF. CDR3 coding DNA: TGTGCCAGCAGTTCTACAGGGTTCCCGGGCTACACCTTC.

The DNA for the CDR3 is TGTGCCAGCAGTACCGGGACTAGCGTACACAATGAGCAGTTCTTC. It encodes CASSTGTSVHNEQFF. This chain connects TRBV6-5 to TRBJ2-1; 10 nucleotides match TRBD2. The CDR3 has 15 residues. The trim removed 5 bases at V and 5 bases at J, leaving 6 bases unmatched. CDR1 and CDR2 (germline): MNHEY, SVGAGI.

This clone was found once. The rearrangement joins TRBV20-1 to TRBJ1-2; 8 bases align to TRBD1. In germline, CDR1 is DFQATT, CDR2 SNEGSKA (reference sequence). This CDR3 is 11 amino acids long. Trimming took 8 bases from V and 8 from J; bases not matched to a gene: 7. CDR3 DNA: TGCAGTTTTCCAGGGGGCAGGGGCTACACCTTC. Residues: CSFPGGRGYTF.

The chain joins TRBV6-5 to TRBJ2-7, with D tentatively TRBD1 (6 bases). CDR3 length: 14 amino acids. Per the germline V gene, CDR1 is MNHEY and CDR2 is SVGAGI. V was clipped by 2 bases and J by 3 bases, with 11 bases between them. The CDR3 loop reads CASSYEQGNYEQYF. CDR3 in DNA: TGTGCCAGCAGTTACGAACAGGGAAACTACGAGCAGTACTTC.

The chain has TRBV9 and TRBJ2-2; possible D gene TRBD2, 6 bases. This CDR3 has 13 residues. V dropped 6 bases and J dropped 8 bases, with 14 bases sitting between them. Germline values: CDR1 SGDLS, CDR2 YYNGEE. The CDR3 DNA follows: TGTGCCAGCACCCGGTCCGGGACTGGGGAGCTGTTTTTT. Amino acid sequence: CASTRSGTGELFF.

For the CDR3, the DNA is TGTGCCAGCAGCTTAGGGGGGGCCAGTGAGCAGTTCTTC. Translated: CASSLGGASEQFF. This chain links TRBV7-3 with TRBJ2-1; a weak D match, TRBD2 (7 bases). Germline V gene lookup returns CDR1 SGHTA and CDR2 FQGTGA. The CDR3 totals 13 residues. V shed 2 bases and J shed 9 bases, with 11 bases lying between them.

This clone was observed a single time. The chain combines TRBV4-3 with TRBJ2-3, with 11 bases lining up with TRBD2. Germline assignment: CDR1 LGHNA and CDR2 YSLEER. The CDR3 is 16 amino acids. J gave up 7 bases and V 0 bases, and 6 bases lay outside the gene matches. In nucleotides, the CDR3 is TGCGCCAGCAGCCAAGATTGGACTAGCGGGTTGAATACGCAGTATTTT. Protein sequence: CASSQDWTSGLNTQYF.